Each of the 11 T cell receptor beta chains below was sequenced from the same sample in a study. A single record per CDR3 protein comes from TCRdb applying MiXCR to the 5' RACE reads. The sample includes approximately 60,000 distinct CDR3 sequences, 20% to 25% of them seen just once. The sample comprised memory CD4+ T cells sorted from a lymph node. The sample's subset: memory CD4+ T cells, CD4+CD45RO+CD25-. These receptor sequences come from a female donor with breast cancer.

V usage is TRBV12-3 or TRBV12-4 and J usage is TRBJ2-7, with D possibly TRBD2 on 5 matching bases. Trimming shortened V by 4 bases and J by 5 bases, and 9 bases separated the two germline ends. This CDR3 comprises 12 residues. CDR3 amino acids: CASSSNGDEQYF. CDR3 coding DNA: TGTGCCAGCAGTTCTAACGGGGACGAGCAGTACTTC.

Notes on this clonotype: A read error may be the cause here, since a much bigger clone is one base away. This CDR3 fails to terminate in the conserved phenylalanine or tryptophan, so it likely reflects a read error. V and J are TRBV5-1 and TRBJ2-1; TRBD2 matches at 9 bases. The V segment lost 5 bases and the J segment 2 bases; nucleotides outside the gene matches: 5. The germline V gene has CDR1 SGHRS and CDR2 YFSETQ. The CDR3 is 15 residues long. CDR3 in DNA: TGCGCCAGCAGTCCTAGCGGGATAACCTACAATGAGCAGTTCTAC. Encoded protein: CASSPSGITYNEQFY.

The rearrangement joins TRBV24-1 to TRBJ2-3; D gene uncertain. Germline CDR1 reads KGHDR; CDR2 reads SFDVKD. The CDR3 is made up of 16 amino acids. Trimming cost V 6 bases and J 0 bases, with 15 bases left between them. CDR3 loop: CATSRRVSSSTDTQYF. CDR3 nucleotides: TGTGCCACCAGTCGAAGGGTATCCTCTAGCACAGATACGCAGTATTTT.

V usage is TRBV20-1 and J usage is TRBJ1-2, with TRBD1 matching over 9 bases. The CDR3 length is 15 residues. Losses at the gene ends were 1 base for V and 2 bases for J; bases not matched to a gene: 5. The germline V gene encodes CDR1 DFQATT and CDR2 SNEGSKA (reference sequence). The CDR3 spells CSARAETGGNYGYTF. CDR3 coding DNA: TGCAGTGCTAGAGCCGAGACAGGGGGGAACTATGGCTACACCTTC.

Ten or more counts support this clonotype. The chain recombines TRBV7-6 with TRBJ2-3, with a tentative D call TRBD2 (6 bases). V was shortened by 1 base and J by 7 bases, with 12 bases between the two germline ends. Germline assignment: CDR1 SGHVS and CDR2 FNYEAQ. The CDR3 sequence is 14 residues long. This chain's CDR3 is CASSLGNSGYTQYF. The CDR3, as DNA: TGTGCCAGCAGCTTAGGGAATAGCGGATATACGCAGTATTTT. The full variable domain, in which reference TRBV7-6 and TRBJ2-3 provide the parts outside the CDR3, is GAGVSQSPRYKVTKRGQDVALRCDPISGHVSLYWYRQALGQGPEFLTYFNYEAQQDKSGLPNDRFSAERPEGSISTLTIQRTEQRDSAMYRCASSLGNSGYTQYFGPGTRLTVL.

The table lists this clonotype with a count of one. V is TRBV5-1 and J is TRBJ1-1; possible D gene TRBD1, 5 bases. Germline CDR1 is SGHRS and CDR2 is YFSETQ. Trimming cost V 6 bases and J 2 bases, with 14 bases left between them. The CDR3 sequence is 14 residues long. CDR3 residues: CASNGGSENTEAFF. Written as DNA, the CDR3 is TGCGCCAGCAATGGGGGTAGTGAAAACACTGAAGCTTTCTTT.

The rearrangement uses TRBV12-3 or TRBV12-4 and TRBJ1-1; perhaps TRBD1 as D (6 bases). V was clipped by 1 base and J by 7 bases, with 10 bases between them. The length of the CDR3 is 13 residues. The CDR3 region has the DNA TGTGCCAGCAGTTTAGGGACAGTGGTTGAAGCTTTCTTT. As protein: CASSLGTVVEAFF.

A few counts support this clonotype. The J gene is TRBJ1-2, the V gene TRBV18; possible D gene TRBD1, 6 bases. Germline assignment: CDR1 KGHSH and CDR2 LQKENI. This CDR3 comprises 12 residues. Trimming shortened V by 4 bases and J by 4 bases, and 7 bases separated the two germline ends. The CDR3 spells CASSQQGYGYTF. The CDR3 DNA follows: TGTGCCAGCTCACAACAGGGCTATGGCTACACCTTC. Full variable domain (outside the CDR3, taken from reference TRBV18 and TRBJ1-2): NAGVMQNPRHLVRRRGQEARLRCSPMKGHSHVYWYRQLPEEGLKFMVYLQKENIIDESGMPKERFSAEFPKEGPSILRIQQVVRGDSAAYFCASSQQGYGYTFGSGTRLTVV.

There are a few counts of this clonotype. J is TRBJ2-5 and V is TRBV12-3 or TRBV12-4, with unresolved D. V shed 3 bases and J shed 7 bases, with 9 bases lying between them. The CDR3 has 12 residues. CDR3: CASSFARGTQYF. CDR3 nucleotides: TGTGCCAGCAGTTTTGCCCGCGGGACCCAGTACTTC.

This clonotype was found many times. The chain recombines TRBV7-9 with TRBJ1-6; D unresolved. Per the germline V gene, CDR1 is SEHNR and CDR2 is FQNEAQ (reference sequence). The CDR3 consists of 13 residues. V was cut by 2 bases and J by 9 bases, with 8 bases left in between. The CDR3 region has the DNA TGTGCCAGCAGCTTACTGGTTGGTTCACCCCTCCACTTT. It translates to CASSLLVGSPLHF.

This clonotype was observed a few times. The chain couples TRBV25-1 to TRBJ1-1, with D possibly matching TRBD1 (6 bases). CDR3 size: 15 residues. Trimming pared 2 bases from V and 7 bases from J, leaving 17 bases between. In germline, CDR1 is MGHDK, CDR2 SYGVNS. The CDR3 spells CASSERGDGTGEAFF. The CDR3 region has the DNA TGTGCCAGCAGTGAAAGGGGGGACGGAACTGGTGAAGCTTTCTTT.